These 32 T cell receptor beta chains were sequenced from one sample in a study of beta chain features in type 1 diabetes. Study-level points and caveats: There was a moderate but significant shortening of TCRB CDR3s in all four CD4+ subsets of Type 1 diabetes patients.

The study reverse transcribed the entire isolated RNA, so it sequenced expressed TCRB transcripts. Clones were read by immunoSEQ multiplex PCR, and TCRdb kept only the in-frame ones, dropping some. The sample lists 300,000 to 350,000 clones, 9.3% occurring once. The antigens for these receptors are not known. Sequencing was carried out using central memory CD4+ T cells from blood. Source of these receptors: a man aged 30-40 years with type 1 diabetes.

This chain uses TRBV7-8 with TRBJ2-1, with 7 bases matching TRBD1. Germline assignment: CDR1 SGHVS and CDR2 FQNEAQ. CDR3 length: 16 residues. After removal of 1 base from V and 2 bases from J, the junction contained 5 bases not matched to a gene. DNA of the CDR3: TGTGCCAGCAGCTTAGGGGCAGGGGGAACCTACAATGAGCAGTTCTTC. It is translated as CASSLGAGGTYNEQFF.

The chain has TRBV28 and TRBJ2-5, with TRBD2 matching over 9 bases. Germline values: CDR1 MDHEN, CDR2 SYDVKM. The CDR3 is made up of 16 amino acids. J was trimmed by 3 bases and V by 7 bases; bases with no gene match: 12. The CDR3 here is CASNRAGGHVKETQYF. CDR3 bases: TGTGCCAGCAATCGGGCGGGGGGGCATGTCAAAGAGACCCAGTACTTC.

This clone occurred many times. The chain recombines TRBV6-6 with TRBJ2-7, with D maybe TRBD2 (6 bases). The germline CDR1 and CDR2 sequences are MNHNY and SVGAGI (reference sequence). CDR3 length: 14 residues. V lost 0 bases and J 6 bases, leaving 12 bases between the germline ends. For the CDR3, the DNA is TGTGCCAGCAGTTACTCGTCGGGAGCAATCGAGCAGTACTTC. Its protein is CASSYSSGAIEQYF.

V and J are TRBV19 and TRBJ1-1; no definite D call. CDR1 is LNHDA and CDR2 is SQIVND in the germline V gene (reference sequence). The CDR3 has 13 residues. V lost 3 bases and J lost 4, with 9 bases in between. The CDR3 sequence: CASSIDLGTEAFF. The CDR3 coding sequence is TGTGCCAGTAGTATCGACTTGGGCACTGAAGCTTTCTTT. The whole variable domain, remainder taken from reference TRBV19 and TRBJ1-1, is DGGITQSPKYLFRKEGQNVTLSCEQNLNHDAMYWYRQDPGQGLRLIYYSQIVNDFQKGDIAEGYSVSREKKESFPLTVTSAQKNPTAFYLCASSIDLGTEAFFGQGTRLTVV.

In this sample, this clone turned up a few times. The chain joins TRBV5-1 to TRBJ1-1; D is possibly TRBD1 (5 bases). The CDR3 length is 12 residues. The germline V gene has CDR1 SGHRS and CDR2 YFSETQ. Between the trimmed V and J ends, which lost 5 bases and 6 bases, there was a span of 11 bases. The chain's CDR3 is CASSVEGPEAFF. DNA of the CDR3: TGCGCCAGCAGTGTGGAGGGACCTGAAGCTTTCTTT.

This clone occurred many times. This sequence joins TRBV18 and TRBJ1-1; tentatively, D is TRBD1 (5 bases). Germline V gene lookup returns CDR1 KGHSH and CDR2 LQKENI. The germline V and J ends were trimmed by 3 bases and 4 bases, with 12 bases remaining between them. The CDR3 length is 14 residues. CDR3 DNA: TGTGCCAGCTCACCGGGCAGGGAGGGCACTGAAGCTTTCTTT. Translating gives CASSPGREGTEAFF.

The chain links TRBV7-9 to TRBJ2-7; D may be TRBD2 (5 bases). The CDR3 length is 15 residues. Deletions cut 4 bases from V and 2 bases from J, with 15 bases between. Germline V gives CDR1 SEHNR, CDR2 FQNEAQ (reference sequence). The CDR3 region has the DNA TGTGCCAGCAGCTCGAGGGCAGGCCTGGCCTACGAGCAGTACTTC. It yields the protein CASSSRAGLAYEQYF.

CDR3 loop: CASSSDRVRELFF. Written as DNA, the CDR3 is TGTGCCAGCAGCTCCGACAGGGTGAGGGAGCTGTTTTTT. The V gene is TRBV5-4, the J gene TRBJ2-2, with TRBD1 matching 7 bases. Germline V gene data show CDR1 as SGHNT and CDR2 as YYREEE (reference sequence). Trimming removed 3 bases from V and 9 bases from J; junction bases left unmatched: 5. The CDR3 consists of 13 residues.

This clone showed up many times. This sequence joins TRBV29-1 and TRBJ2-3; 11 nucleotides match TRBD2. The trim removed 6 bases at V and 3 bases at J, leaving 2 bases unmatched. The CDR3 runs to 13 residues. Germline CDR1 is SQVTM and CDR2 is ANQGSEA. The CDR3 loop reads CSVPSGGTDTQYF. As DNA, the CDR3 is TGCAGCGTACCTAGCGGGGGGACAGATACGCAGTATTTT.

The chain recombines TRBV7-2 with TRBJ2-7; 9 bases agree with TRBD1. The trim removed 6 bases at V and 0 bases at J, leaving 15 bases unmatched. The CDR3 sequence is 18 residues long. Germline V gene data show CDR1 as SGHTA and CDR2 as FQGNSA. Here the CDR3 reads CASSMGQGRRGVSYEQYF. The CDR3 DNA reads TGTGCCAGCAGTATGGGACAGGGTAGGAGGGGGGTCTCCTACGAGCAGTACTTC.

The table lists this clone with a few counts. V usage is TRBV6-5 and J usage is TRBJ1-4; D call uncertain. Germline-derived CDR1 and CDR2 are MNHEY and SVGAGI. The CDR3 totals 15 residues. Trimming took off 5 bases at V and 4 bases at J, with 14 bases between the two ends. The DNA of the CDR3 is TGTGCCAGCAGTCTCGACCCTTGGGGTAATGAAAAACTGTTTTTT. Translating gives CASSLDPWGNEKLFF.

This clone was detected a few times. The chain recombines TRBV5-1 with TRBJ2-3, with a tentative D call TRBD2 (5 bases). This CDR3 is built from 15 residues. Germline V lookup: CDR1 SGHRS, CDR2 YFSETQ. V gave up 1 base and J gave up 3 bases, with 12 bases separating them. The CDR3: CASSLRGRETDTQYF. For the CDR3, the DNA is TGCGCCAGCAGCTTGCGGGGAAGGGAAACAGATACGCAGTATTTT.

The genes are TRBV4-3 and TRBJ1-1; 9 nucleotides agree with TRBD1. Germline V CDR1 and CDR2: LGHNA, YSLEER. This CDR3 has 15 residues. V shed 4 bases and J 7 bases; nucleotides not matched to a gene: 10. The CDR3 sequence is CASSRGQGAWSEAFF. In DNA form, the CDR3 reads TGCGCCAGCAGCCGGGGACAGGGCGCTTGGAGTGAAGCTTTCTTT.

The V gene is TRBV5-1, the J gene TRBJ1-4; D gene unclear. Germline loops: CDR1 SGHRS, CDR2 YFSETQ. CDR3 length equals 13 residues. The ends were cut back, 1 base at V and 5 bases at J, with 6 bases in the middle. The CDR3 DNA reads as TGCGCCAGCAGCTTGCTGGGGAATGAAAAACTGTTTTTT. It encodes CASSLLGNEKLFF.

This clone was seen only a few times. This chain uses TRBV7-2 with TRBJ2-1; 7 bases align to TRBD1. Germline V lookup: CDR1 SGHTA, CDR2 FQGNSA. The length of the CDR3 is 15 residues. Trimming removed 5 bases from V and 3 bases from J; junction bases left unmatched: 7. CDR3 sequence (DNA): TGTGCCAGCAGCCTATCCCGGGACAGCTACAATGAGCAGTTCTTC. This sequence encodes CASSLSRDSYNEQFF.

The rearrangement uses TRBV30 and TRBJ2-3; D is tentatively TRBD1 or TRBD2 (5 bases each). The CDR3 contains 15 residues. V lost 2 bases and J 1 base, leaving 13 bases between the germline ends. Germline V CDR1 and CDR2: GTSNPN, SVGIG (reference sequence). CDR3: CAWSSQGEGTDTQYF. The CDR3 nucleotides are TGTGCCTGGAGTTCCCAGGGAGAGGGCACAGATACGCAGTATTTT.

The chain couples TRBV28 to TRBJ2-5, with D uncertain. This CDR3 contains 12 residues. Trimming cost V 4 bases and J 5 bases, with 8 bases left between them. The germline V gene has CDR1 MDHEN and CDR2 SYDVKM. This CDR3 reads CASSSAVETQYF. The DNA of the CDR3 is TGTGCCAGCAGTTCCGCTGTGGAGACCCAGTACTTC.

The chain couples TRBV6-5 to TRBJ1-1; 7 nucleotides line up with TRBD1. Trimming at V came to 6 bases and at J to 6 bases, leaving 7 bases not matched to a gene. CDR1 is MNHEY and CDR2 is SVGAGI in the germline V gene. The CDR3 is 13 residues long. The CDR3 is CASSTRDSAEAFF. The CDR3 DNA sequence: TGTGCCAGCAGCACCCGGGACAGTGCTGAAGCTTTCTTT.

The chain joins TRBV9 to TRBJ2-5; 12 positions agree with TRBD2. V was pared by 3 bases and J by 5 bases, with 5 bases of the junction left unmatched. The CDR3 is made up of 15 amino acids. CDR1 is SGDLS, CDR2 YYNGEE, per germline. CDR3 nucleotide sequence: TGTGCCAGCAGCGCGACTAGCGGGGGTGCGGAGACCCAGTACTTC. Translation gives CASSATSGGAETQYF.

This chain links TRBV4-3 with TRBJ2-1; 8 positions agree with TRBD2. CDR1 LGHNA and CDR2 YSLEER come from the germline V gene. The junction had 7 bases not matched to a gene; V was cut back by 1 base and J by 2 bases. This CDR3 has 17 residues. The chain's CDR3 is CASSQVFSTSAYNEQFF. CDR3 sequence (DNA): TGCGCCAGCAGCCAAGTATTCTCGACTAGCGCCTACAATGAGCAGTTCTTC.

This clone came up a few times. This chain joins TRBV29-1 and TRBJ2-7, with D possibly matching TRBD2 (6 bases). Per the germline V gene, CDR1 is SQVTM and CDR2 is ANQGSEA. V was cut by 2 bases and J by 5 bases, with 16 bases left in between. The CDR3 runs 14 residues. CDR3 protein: CSVEMAGLGHEQYF. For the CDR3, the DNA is TGCAGCGTTGAAATGGCGGGGTTAGGGCACGAGCAGTACTTC.

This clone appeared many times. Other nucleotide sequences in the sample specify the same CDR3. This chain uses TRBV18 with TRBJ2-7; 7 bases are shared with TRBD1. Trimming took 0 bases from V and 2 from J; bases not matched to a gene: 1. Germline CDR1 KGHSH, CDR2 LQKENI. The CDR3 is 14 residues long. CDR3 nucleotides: TGTGCCAGCTCACCACCGGGACAGACCTACGAGCAGTACTTC. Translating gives CASSPPGQTYEQYF.

This chain's CDR3 is CASSLSETRPYNEQFF. The DNA of the CDR3 is TGCGCCAGCAGCTTGTCGGAGACTAGGCCCTACAATGAGCAGTTCTTC. This chain joins TRBV5-1 and TRBJ2-1; weak D call: TRBD2 (6 bases). V was clipped by 1 base and J by 2 bases, with 13 bases between them. Per the germline V gene, CDR1 is SGHRS and CDR2 is YFSETQ. This CDR3 contains 16 residues.

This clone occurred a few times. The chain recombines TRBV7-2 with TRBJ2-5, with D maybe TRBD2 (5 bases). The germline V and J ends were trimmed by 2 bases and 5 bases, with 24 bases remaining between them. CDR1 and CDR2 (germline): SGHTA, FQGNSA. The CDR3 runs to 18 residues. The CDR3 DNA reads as TGTGCCAGCAGCTTATCGGTCGGCGGGCCCCTCCTGTCGGAGACCCAGTACTTC. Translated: CASSLSVGGPLLSETQYF. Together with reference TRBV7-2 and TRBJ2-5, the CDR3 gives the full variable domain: GAGVSQSPSNKVTEKGKDVELRCDPISGHTALYWYRQSLGQGLEFLIYFQGNSAPDKSGLPSDRFSAERTGGSVSTLTIQRTQQEDSAVYLCASSLSVGGPLLSETQYFGPGTRLLVL.

Here the CDR3 DNA reads TGCGCCAGCAGGGGCTGGGGAGACAATGAGCAGTTCTTC. Its translation is CASRGWGDNEQFF. The chain employs TRBV5-1 and TRBJ2-1, with D tentatively TRBD2 (5 bases). The germline V and J ends were trimmed by 5 bases and 5 bases, with 11 bases remaining between them. Germline CDR1 and CDR2: SGHRS and YFSETQ. The CDR3 runs to 13 residues.

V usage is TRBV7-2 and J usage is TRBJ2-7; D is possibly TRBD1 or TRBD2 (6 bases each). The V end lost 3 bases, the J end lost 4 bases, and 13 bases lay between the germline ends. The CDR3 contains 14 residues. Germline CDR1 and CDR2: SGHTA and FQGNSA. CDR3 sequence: CASSFRQGRYEQYF. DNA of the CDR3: TGTGCCAGCAGCTTCAGGCAGGGGAGGTACGAGCAGTACTTC.

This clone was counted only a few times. CDR3 protein: CASSLYQSTYNEQFF. CDR3 DNA: TGTGCCAGCAGCTTATATCAATCTACCTACAATGAGCAGTTCTTC. The chain links TRBV7-2 to TRBJ2-1, with unresolved D. The length of the CDR3 is 15 residues. Germline assignment: CDR1 SGHTA and CDR2 FQGNSA. Trimming cost V 2 bases and J 2 bases, with 10 bases left between them.

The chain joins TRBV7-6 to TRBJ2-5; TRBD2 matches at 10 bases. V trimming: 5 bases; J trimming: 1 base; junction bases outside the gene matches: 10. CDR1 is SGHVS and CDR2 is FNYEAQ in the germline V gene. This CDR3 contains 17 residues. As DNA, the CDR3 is TGTGCCAGCAGCCGTCAAACTAGCGGGGCCTTCCAAGAGACCCAGTACTTC. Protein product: CASSRQTSGAFQETQYF.

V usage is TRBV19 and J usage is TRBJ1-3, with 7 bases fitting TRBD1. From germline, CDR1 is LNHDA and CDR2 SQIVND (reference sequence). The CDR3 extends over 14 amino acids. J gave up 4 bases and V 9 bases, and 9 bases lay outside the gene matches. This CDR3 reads CASSGTVSGNTIYF. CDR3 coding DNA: TGTGCCAGCTCCGGGACAGTATCGGGAAACACCATATATTTT.

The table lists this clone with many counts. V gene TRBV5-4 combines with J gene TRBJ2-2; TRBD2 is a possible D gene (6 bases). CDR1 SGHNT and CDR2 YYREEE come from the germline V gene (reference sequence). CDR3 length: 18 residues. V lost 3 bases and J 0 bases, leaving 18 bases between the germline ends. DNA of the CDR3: TGTGCCAGCAGCTCACCCCTTGGGGGGTTCGCGAACACCGGGGAGCTGTTTTTT. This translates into CASSSPLGGFANTGELFF.

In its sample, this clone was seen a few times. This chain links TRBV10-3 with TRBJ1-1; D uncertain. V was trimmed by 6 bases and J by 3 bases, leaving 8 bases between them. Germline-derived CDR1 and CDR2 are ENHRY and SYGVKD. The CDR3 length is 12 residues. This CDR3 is CAIRGGDTEAFF. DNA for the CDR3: TGTGCCATCAGGGGCGGGGACACTGAAGCTTTCTTT.

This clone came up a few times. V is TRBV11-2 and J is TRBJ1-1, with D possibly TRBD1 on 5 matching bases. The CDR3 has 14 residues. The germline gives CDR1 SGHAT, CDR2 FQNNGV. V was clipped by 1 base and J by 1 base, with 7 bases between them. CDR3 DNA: TGTGCCAGCAGCTTAGGGGGCGAGAACACTGAAGCTTTCTTT. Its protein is CASSLGGENTEAFF. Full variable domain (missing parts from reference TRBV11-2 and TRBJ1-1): EAGVAQSPRYKIIEKRQSVAFWCNPISGHATLYWYQQILGQGPKLLIQFQNNGVVDDSQLPKDRFSAERLKGVDSTLKIQPAKLEDSAVYLCASSLGGENTEAFFGQGTRLTVV.